This TCR beta chain was sequenced for a study of blood T cell repertoires in COVID-19. This table comes from immunoSEQ multiplex PCR, and its TCRdb copy is limited to in-frame clones, with some not included. The sample contains just over 95,000 clones, about 86% of which appear only once. Germline V gene lookup returns CDR1 SGDLS and CDR2 YYNGEE. The CDR3 is made up of 15 amino acids. V was shortened by 0 bases and J by 4 bases, with 10 bases between the two germline ends. Sequencing was performed on peripheral blood. This clonotype originated in a human donor in a cohort sampled during active COVID-19. V usage is TRBV9 and J usage is TRBJ1-4, with a weak D call TRBD1 (5 bases). For the CDR3, the DNA is TGTGCCAGCAGCGTAGCAGGGAGGAATAATGAAAAACTGTTTTTT. Translating it yields CASSVAGRNNEKLFF.